This TCR beta chain was found in a study of CD8+ T cells in alopecia areata. Study in general: Tofacitinib was taken orally by treated patients, and the dose was 5 to 10 mg twice daily. Study outcomes and limitations: Normal scalp showed lower clonality than lesional scalp, especially alopecia totalis/universalis.

The CDR3 is 14 amino acids. The V gene's germline CDR1 is SGHRS and CDR2 YFSETQ. After removal of 2 bases from V and 2 bases from J, the junction contained 2 bases not matched to a gene. TCR sequencing used cDNA made by reverse transcription of extracted RNA. Sequenced by immunoSEQ multiplex PCR; TCRdb stores in-frame clones only, minus some. The sample consists of 200,000 or so clones, 35% to 45% of them appearing once. Remarks on this clone: What it recognizes is unknown.

Described treatment: oral pan-JAK inhibitor, 5-10 mg twice daily. Both peripheral blood and punch biopsies of lesional scalp skin were obtained from patients who had alopecia areata. The sequencing here drew on CD4+ T cells sorted from blood, taken between weeks 30 and 35, from a patient treated with tofacitinib. This clonotype was obtained from a human donor with alopecia areata. The chain combines TRBV5-1 with TRBJ2-3; 7 nucleotides agree with TRBD1. This CDR3 is CASSFGQVTDTQYF. The DNA for the CDR3 is TGCGCCAGCAGCTTCGGACAGGTCACAGATACGCAGTATTTT. The complete variable domain, with remaining parts taken from reference TRBV5-1 and TRBJ2-3, reads KAGVTQTPRYLIKTRGQQVTLSCSPISGHRSVSWYQQTPGQGLQFLFEYFSETQRNKGNFPGRFSGRQFSNSRSEMNVSTLELGDSALYLCASSFGQVTDTQYFGPGTRLTVL.